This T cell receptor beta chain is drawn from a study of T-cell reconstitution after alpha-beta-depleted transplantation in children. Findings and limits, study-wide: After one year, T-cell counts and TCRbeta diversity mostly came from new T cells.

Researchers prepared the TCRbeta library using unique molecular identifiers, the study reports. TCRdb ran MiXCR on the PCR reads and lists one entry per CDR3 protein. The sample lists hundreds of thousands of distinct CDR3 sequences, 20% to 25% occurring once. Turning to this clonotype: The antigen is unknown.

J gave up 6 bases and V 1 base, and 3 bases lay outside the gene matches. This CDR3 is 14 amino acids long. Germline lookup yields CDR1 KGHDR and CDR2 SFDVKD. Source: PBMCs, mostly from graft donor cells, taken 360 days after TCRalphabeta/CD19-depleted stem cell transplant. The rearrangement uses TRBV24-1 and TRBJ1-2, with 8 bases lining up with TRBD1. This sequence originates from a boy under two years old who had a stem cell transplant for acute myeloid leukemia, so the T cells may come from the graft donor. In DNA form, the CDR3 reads TGTGCCACCAGTGATTTCACAGGGGGTAATGGCTACACCTTC. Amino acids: CATSDFTGGNGYTF.